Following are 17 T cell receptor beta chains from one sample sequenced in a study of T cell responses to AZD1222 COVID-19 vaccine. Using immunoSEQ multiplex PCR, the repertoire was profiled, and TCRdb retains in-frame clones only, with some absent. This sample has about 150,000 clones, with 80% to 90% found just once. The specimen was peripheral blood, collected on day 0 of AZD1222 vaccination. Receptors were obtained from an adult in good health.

In DNA form, the CDR3 reads TGTGCCAGCAGCTTGGAGGCAGTAAGGTACACCGGGGAGCTGTTTTTT. This translates into CASSLEAVRYTGELFF. The chain recombines TRBV5-4 with TRBJ2-2; D is undetermined. CDR3 size: 16 residues. V shed 0 bases and J shed 3 bases, with 12 bases lying between them. CDR1 is SGHNT and CDR2 is YYREEE in the germline V gene (reference sequence).

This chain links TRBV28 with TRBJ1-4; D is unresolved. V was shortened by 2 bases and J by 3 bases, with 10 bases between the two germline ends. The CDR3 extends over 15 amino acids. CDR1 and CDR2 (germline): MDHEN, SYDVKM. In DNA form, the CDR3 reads TGTGCCAGCAGTTTAGGAGGAACAGCTAATGAAAAACTGTTTTTT. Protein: CASSLGGTANEKLFF.

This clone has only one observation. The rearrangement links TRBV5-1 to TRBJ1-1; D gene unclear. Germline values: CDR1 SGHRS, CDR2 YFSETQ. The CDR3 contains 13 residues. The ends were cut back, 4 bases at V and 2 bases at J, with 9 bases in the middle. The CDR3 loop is CASSAQINTEAFF. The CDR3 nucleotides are TGCGCCAGCAGCGCCCAGATTAACACTGAAGCTTTCTTT. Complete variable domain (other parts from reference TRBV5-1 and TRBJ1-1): KAGVTQTPRYLIKTRGQQVTLSCSPISGHRSVSWYQQTPGQGLQFLFEYFSETQRNKGNFPGRFSGRQFSNSRSEMNVSTLELGDSALYLCASSAQINTEAFFGQGTRLTVV.

The CDR3 here is CASSPNRAGMGKTTEAFF. CDR3 sequence (DNA): TGTGCCAGCAGCCCTAATCGAGCTGGGATGGGTAAAACCACTGAAGCTTTCTTT. The chain joins TRBV7-2 to TRBJ1-1; D unresolved. Germline values: CDR1 SGHTA, CDR2 FQGNSA. The germline V and J ends were trimmed by 5 bases and 4 bases, with 26 bases remaining between them. The CDR3 has 18 amino acids.

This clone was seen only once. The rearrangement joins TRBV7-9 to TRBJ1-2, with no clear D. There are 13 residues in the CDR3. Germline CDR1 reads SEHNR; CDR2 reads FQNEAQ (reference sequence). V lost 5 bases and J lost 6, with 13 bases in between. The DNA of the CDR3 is TGTGCCAGCAGCCCCCAATTTCTTGATGGCTACACCTTC. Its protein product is CASSPQFLDGYTF.

CDR3 sequence: CASRSYRGTGELFF. The DNA of the CDR3 is TGCGCCAGCAGGTCCTACCGCGGTACCGGGGAGCTGTTTTTT. This chain connects TRBV10-1 to TRBJ2-2; D is ambiguous. Germline V gene data show CDR1 as WNHNN and CDR2 as SYGVQD (reference sequence). Trimming took off 6 bases at V and 5 bases at J, with 13 bases between the two ends. There are 14 residues in the CDR3.

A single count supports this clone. The CDR3 is CASSLVGAGSYNEQFF. The DNA for the CDR3 is TGCGCCAGCAGCTTGGTGGGGGCGGGGTCCTACAATGAGCAGTTCTTC. This chain connects TRBV5-1 to TRBJ2-1; D possibly matches TRBD1 or TRBD2 (6 bases each). V dropped 0 bases and J dropped 1 base, with 11 bases sitting between them. CDR3 length: 16 residues. Germline values: CDR1 SGHRS, CDR2 YFSETQ. The variable domain in full, with the rest retrieved from reference TRBV5-1 and TRBJ2-1, is KAGVTQTPRYLIKTRGQQVTLSCSPISGHRSVSWYQQTPGQGLQFLFEYFSETQRNKGNFPGRFSGRQFSNSRSEMNVSTLELGDSALYLCASSLVGAGSYNEQFFGPGTRLTVL.

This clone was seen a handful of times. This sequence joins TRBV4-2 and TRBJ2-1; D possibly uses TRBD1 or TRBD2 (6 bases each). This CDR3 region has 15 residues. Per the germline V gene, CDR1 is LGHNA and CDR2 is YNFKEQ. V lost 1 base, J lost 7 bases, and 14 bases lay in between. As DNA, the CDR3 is TGTGCCAGCAGCCAAGGGGGGGCTGGTAGGAATGAGCAGTTCTTC. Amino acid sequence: CASSQGGAGRNEQFF.

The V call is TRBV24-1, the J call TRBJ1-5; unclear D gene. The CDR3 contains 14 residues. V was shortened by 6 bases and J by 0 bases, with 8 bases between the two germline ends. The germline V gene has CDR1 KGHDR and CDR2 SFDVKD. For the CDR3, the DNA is TGTGCCACCAGTCCTCTGGATAGCAATCAGCCCCAGCATTTT. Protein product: CATSPLDSNQPQHF.

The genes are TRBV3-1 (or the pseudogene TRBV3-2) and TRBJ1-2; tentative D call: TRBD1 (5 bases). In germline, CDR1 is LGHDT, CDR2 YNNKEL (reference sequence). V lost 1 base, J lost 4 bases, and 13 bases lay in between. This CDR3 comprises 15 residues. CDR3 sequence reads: CASSQVRGVSYGYTF. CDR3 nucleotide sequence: TGTGCCAGCAGCCAAGTCCGGGGCGTGAGCTATGGCTACACCTTC.

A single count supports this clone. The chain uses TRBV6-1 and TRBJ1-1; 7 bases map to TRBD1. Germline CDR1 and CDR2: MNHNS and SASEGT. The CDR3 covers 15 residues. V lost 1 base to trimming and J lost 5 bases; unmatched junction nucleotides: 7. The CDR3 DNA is TGTGCCAGCAGTGAAGGGCGAACAGGGGATACTGAAGCTTTCTTT. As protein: CASSEGRTGDTEAFF.

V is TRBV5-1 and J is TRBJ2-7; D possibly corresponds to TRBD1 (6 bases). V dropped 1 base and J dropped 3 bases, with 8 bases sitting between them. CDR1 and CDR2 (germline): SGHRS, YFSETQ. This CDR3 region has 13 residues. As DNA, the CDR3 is TGCGCCAGCAGCTTGTTGGACAGCTACGAGCAGTACTTC. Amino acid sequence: CASSLLDSYEQYF.

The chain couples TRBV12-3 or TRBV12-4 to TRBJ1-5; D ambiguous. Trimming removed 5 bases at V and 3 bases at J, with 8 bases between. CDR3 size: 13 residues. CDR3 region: CASSRTDNQPQHF. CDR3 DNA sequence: TGTGCCAGCAGTCGGACGGACAATCAGCCCCAGCATTTT.

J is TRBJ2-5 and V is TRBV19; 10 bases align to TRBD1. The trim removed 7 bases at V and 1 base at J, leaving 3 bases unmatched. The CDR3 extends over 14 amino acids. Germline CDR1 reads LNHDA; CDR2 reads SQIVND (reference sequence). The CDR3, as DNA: TGTGCCAGTACCGGGACAGGGGTCCAAGAGACCCAGTACTTC. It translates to CASTGTGVQETQYF.

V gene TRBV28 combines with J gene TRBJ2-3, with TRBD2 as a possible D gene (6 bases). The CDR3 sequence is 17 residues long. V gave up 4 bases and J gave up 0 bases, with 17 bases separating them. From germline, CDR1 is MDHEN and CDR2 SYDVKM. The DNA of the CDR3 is TGTGCCAGCAGTTCACTACTAGCAGGATCTAGCACAGATACGCAGTATTTT. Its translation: CASSSLLAGSSTDTQYF.

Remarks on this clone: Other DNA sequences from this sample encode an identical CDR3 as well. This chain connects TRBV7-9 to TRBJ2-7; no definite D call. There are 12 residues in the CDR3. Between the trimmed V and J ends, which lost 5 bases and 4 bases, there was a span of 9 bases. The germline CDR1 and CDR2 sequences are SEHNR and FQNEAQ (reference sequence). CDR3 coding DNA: TGTGCCAGCAGCCTTGGAGTTTACGAGCAGTACTTC. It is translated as CASSLGVYEQYF.

CDR3 protein: CASKTTGGRDTQYF. The DNA for the CDR3 is TGTGCCAGCAAGACAACGGGGGGGCGAGATACGCAGTATTTT. This rearrangement joins TRBV2 to TRBJ2-3, with 8 bases identical to TRBD2. V lost 7 bases to trimming and J lost 5 bases; unmatched junction nucleotides: 8. CDR1 and CDR2 (germline): SNHLY, FYNNEI. CDR3 size: 14 residues.